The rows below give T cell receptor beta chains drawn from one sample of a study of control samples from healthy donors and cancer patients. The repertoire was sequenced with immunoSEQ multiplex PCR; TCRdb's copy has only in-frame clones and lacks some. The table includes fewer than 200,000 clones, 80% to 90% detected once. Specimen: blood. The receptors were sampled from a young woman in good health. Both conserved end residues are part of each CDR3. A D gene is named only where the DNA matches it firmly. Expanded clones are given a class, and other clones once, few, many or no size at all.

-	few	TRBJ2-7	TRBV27	TGTGCCAGCAGTTTGAGGGGATTTCCCACTCCATCCTACGAGCAGTACTTC	CASSLRGFPTPSYEQYF
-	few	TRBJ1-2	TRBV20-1	TGCAGTGCTAGTCCAGGCTATGGCTACACCTTC	CSASPGYGYTF
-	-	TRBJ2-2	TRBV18	TGTGCCAGCTCGCTAGGCAGCACCGGGGAGCTGTTTTTT	CASSLGSTGELFF
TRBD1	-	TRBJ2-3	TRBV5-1	TGCGCCAGCAGCTCAGGGACAGCTAGCACAGATACGCAGTATTTT	CASSSGTASTDTQYF
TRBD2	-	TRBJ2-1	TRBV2	TGTGCCAGCGGGTATTCCGGGACTAGCGGGATTGTTGAGCAGTTCTTC	CASGYSGTSGIVEQFF
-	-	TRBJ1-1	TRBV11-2	TGTGCCAGCAGCTTATCAGAGGGGACCACTGAAGCTTTCTTT	CASSLSEGTTEAFF
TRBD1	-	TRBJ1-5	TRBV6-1	TGTGCCAGCAGTGACCCGCCGACAGGGTTTCAGCCCCAGCATTTT	CASSDPPTGFQPQHF
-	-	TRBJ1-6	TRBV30	TGTGCCTGGAGTGTACAGGTTTCACCCCTCCACTTT	CAWSVQVSPLHF
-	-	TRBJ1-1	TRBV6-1	TGTGCCAGCAGTGAAGCCAGGGGCATGAACACTGAAGCTTTCTTT	CASSEARGMNTEAFF
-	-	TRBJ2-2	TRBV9	TGTGCCAGCAGACTGGGGACTGCCGGGGAGCTGTTTTTT	CASRLGTAGELFF
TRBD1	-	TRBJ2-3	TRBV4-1	TGCGCCAGCAGCCAAACAAACCGGGACAGGGGGCAGGGAGATACGCAGTATTTT	CASSQTNRDRGQGDTQYF
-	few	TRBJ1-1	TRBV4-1	TGCGCCAGCAGCCAAGTGCGGAACACTGAAGCTTTCTTT	CASSQVRNTEAFF
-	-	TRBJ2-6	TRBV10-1	TGCGCCAGCAGTGAAGGGGGGGACAGTGGAGTCTCTGGGGCCAACGTCCTGACTTTC	CASSEGGDSGVSGANVLTF
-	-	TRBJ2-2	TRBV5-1	TGCGCCAGCAGCTTGGCCACAGGGTCGGGGACCGGGGAGCTGTTTTTT	CASSLATGSGTGELFF
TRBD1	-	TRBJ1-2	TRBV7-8	TGTGCCAGCAGCTTAGTGGAGACAGGGGTTCATGGCTACACCTTC	CASSLVETGVHGYTF
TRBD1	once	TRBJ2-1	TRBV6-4	TGTGCCAGCAGTGTAAGGACAGGGGGAATGGATGAGCAGTTCTTC	CASSVRTGGMDEQFF
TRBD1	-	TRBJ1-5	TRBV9	TGTGCCAGCAGCGCCACCGGGACAGGGGGCCAGCCCCAGCATTTT	CASSATGTGGQPQHF
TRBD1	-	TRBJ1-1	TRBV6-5	TGTGCCAGCAGCTTAGACAGGGACCCAAACACTGAAGCTTTCTTT	CASSLDRDPNTEAFF
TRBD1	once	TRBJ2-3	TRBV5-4	TGTGCCAGCAGGGAGGGACAGGGGGCAAGAGATACGCAGTATTTT	CASREGQGARDTQYF
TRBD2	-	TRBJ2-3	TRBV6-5	TGTGCCAGTAGCGGGGGAAGGGAATATACGCAGTATTTT	CASSGGREYTQYF
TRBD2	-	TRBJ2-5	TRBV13	TGTGCCAGCAGCTTACGGACTAGCGGGGCTAGAGAGACCCAGTACTTC	CASSLRTSGARETQYF
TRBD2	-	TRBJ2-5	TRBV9	TGTGCCAGCAGCGATGGACTAGCGGACCAAGAGACCCAGTACTTC	CASSDGLADQETQYF
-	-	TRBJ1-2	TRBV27	TGTGCCAGCAGTTTACAGGGAGCACCCTCATATGGCTACACCTTC	CASSLQGAPSYGYTF
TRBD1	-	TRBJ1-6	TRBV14	TGTGCCAGCAGCCAAGACTTCAGGGGGGGCTCACCCCTCCACTTT	CASSQDFRGGSPLHF
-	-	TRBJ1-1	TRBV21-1	TGTGCCAGCAGCGCAGGCCCCTCACTGAACACTGAAGCTTTCTTT	CASSAGPSLNTEAFF
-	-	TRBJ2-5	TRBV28	TGTGCCAGCAGTTTATGGGGAGAGACCCAGTACTTC	CASSLWGETQYF
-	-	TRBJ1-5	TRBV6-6	TGTGCCAGCAGGGGGAATAGCAATCAGCCCCAGCATTTT	CASRGNSNQPQHF
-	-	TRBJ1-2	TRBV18	TGTGCCAGCTCACCCGGACAGGGCTACACCTTC	CASSPGQGYTF
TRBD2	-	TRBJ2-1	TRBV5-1	TGCGCCAGCAGCGGACTAGCGGGGAACAATGAGCAGTTCTTC	CASSGLAGNNEQFF
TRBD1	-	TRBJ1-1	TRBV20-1	TGCAGTGCTAGTTACCGGACAGGGGGTATGAACACTGAAGCTTTCTTT	CSASYRTGGMNTEAFF
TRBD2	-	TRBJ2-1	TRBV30	TGTGCCTGGAGTTACCGAGTAGCGGGTAACAATGAGCAGTTCTTC	CAWSYRVAGNNEQFF
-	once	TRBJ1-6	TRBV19	TGTGCCAGTAGTATAAGGGGCCGAAATTCACCCCTCCACTTT	CASSIRGRNSPLHF
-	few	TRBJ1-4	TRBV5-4	TGTGCCAGCAGCTTGGTTGGAAGTGGCAGGGCTAATGAAAAACTGTTTTTT	CASSLVGSGRANEKLFF
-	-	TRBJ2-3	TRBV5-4	TGTGCCAGCAACCTGGGGGGGCGGGGAGGGACAGATACGCAGTATTTT	CASNLGGRGGTDTQYF
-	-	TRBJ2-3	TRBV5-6	TGTGCCAGCAGCTTCTTCGGGGTGGGCACCAGCACAGATACGCAGTATTTT	CASSFFGVGTSTDTQYF
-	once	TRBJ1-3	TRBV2	TGTGCCAGCAGAAACGCCGGCTCTGGAAACACCATATATTTT	CASRNAGSGNTIYF
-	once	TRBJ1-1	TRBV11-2	TGTGCCAGCAGCTTAGCTCCTGAAGCTTTCTTT	CASSLAPEAFF
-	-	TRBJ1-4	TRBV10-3	TGTGCCATCAGCCCGGACGGGGGGGAAAAACTGTTTTTT	CAISPDGGEKLFF
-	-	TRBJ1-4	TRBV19	TGTGCCAGTAGTCCAGCAGGGACGGATATGAAAGGACTGTTTTTT	CASSPAGTDMKGLFF
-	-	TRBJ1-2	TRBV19	TGTGCCAGTAGTATATTAGGGGGGAACTATGGCTACACCTTC	CASSILGGNYGYTF
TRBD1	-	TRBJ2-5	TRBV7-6	TGTGCCAGCAGCTCACCCTACAGGGGGTTAGGAGAGACCCAGTACTTC	CASSSPYRGLGETQYF
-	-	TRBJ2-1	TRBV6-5	TGTGCCAGCAGTCCAGGGGTACGCAATGAGCAGTTCTTC	CASSPGVRNEQFF
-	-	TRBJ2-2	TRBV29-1	TGCAGCGTGCCCTACGCGAACACCGGGGAGCTGTTTTTT	CSVPYANTGELFF
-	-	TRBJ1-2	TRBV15	TGTGCCACCAGCAACGGGGGTGGCTATGGCTACACCTTC	CATSNGGGYGYTF
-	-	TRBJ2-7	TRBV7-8	TGTGCCAGCAGCTTAGGAACGGGATACGAGCAGTACTTC	CASSLGTGYEQYF
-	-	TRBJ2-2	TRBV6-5	TGTGCCAGCAGGCGGATCGGCGGGGAGCTGTTTTTT	CASRRIGGELFF
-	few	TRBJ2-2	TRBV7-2	TGTGCCAGCACCTTGGTAGGGACCGGGGAGCTGTTTTTT	CASTLVGTGELFF
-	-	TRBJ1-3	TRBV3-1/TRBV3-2	TGTGCCAGCAGCCAAGATTTTGGCAGCTCTGGAAACACCATATATTTT	CASSQDFGSSGNTIYF
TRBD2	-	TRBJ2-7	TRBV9	TGTGCCAGCAGCGGAGGGACTAGCGGGAATCGTTACGAGCAGTACTTC	CASSGGTSGNRYEQYF